This TCR beta chain was found in a study of cytomegalovirus exposure and HLA in healthy donors. This clone was detected only once. As yet, its antigen is unknown. V was pared by 0 bases and J by 4 bases, with 5 bases of the junction left unmatched. Germline lookup yields CDR1 SGDLS and CDR2 YYNGEE. The CDR3 runs 15 residues. Study-wide points: Through in vitro validation, three CMV-associated chains were shown to be specific for CMV antigens. Many donors shared some public TCRs, even though most TCR sequences were rare.

Researchers ran the PCR with 60 Vbeta and 13 Jbeta primers. Profiling relied on immunoSEQ multiplex PCR, and the TCRdb table lists in-frame clones only, not all of them. The table lists 70,000 to 90,000 clones, 65% to 75% of them singletons. J is TRBJ2-7 and V is TRBV9; TRBD2 aligns across 9 bases. The sample consisted of PBMCs. This clonotype was sampled from a man aged 60 to 69 in good health and CMV-seronegative. CDR3 loop: CASSVARGGEYEQYF. The CDR3 nucleotides read TGTGCCAGCAGCGTAGCGCGGGGGGGAGAGTACGAGCAGTACTTC.